Presented here are 8 T cell receptor beta chains from one specimen sequenced in a study of T cell repertoires in cytomegalovirus infection. For these receptors, no antigen is known. One entry per CDR3 protein results from TCRdb running MiXCR on the reads. The repertoire holds 570,000 or so distinct CDR3 sequences, roughly 42% seen once, with about half in the top ten. The sequencing used cultured PBMCs, collected from culture after CMV antigen stimulation. These receptors were taken from a human donor in good health (CMV status not recorded). Some clones in this sample may be carry-over from other donors' samples.

This clonotype turned up a few times. The chain recombines TRBV11-2 with TRBJ2-2, with D possibly TRBD2 on 6 matching bases. Germline V gene lookup returns CDR1 SGHAT and CDR2 FQNNGV. Trimming left V 6 bases short and J 6 bases short, with 20 bases between. There are 16 residues in the CDR3. The CDR3 here is CASSYHPGALAGELFF. CDR3 nucleotide sequence: TGTGCCAGCAGTTATCACCCGGGAGCGCTTGCCGGGGAGCTGTTTTTT.

The genes are TRBV4-3 and TRBJ2-3; 8 nucleotides align to TRBD2. CDR3 length: 15 residues. The V gene end was trimmed by 5 bases and the J gene end by 6 bases; junction bases not matched to a gene: 10. Germline-derived CDR1 and CDR2 are LGHNA and YSLEER. The CDR3 DNA reads TGCGCCAGCAGCTGGACCGGGGGGGCCGGGGATACGCAGTATTTT. Its translation is CASSWTGGAGDTQYF.

This clonotype was counted between two and nine times. The chain uses TRBV7-3 and TRBJ2-7; tentative D call: TRBD2 (5 bases). V was cut by 5 bases and J by 3 bases, with 29 bases left in between. The CDR3 runs 19 residues. Germline V CDR1 and CDR2: SGHTA, FQGTGA. CDR3 in amino acids: CASSPDPRATTEAYYEQYF. The CDR3 DNA sequence: TGTGCCAGCAGCCCTGATCCGCGGGCGACTACCGAGGCCTACTACGAGCAGTACTTC.

The chain combines TRBV7-9 with TRBJ2-6; D is possibly TRBD1 (5 bases). Trimming cost V 5 bases and J 0 bases, with 8 bases left between them. The germline V gene has CDR1 SEHNR and CDR2 FQNEAQ (reference sequence). CDR3 length: 15 residues. CDR3 sequence (DNA): TGTGCCAGCAGCCAGACAGACTCTGGGGCCAACGTCCTGACTTTC. Protein product: CASSQTDSGANVLTF.

The sample holds a few counts of this clonotype. The gene calls are TRBV20-1 and TRBJ1-1, with TRBD1 matching over 7 bases. The CDR3 totals 16 residues. In germline, CDR1 is DFQATT, CDR2 SNEGSKA (reference sequence). The V gene end was trimmed by 1 base and the J gene end by 1 base; junction bases not matched to a gene: 9. CDR3 amino acids: CSARGGQAKSNTEAFF. In nucleotides, the CDR3 is TGCAGTGCTAGAGGAGGACAGGCCAAGTCGAACACTGAAGCTTTCTTT.

This clonotype was counted ten times or more. The genes are TRBV7-6 and TRBJ2-7; D uncertain. Germline CDR1 reads SGHVS; CDR2 reads FNYEAQ. The CDR3 runs 13 residues. V was cut by 0 bases and J by 7 bases, with 10 bases left in between. The CDR3 reads CASSLAGGREQYF. CDR3 DNA: TGTGCCAGCAGCTTAGCCGGCGGCCGAGAGCAGTACTTC.

The rearrangement joins TRBV5-8 to TRBJ1-1, with D perhaps matching TRBD1 (6 bases). Germline CDR1 SGHTS, CDR2 YDEGEE. V lost 4 bases to trimming and J lost 0 bases, with 10 bases between them. The CDR3 extends over 14 amino acids. CDR3 residues: CASSGGHLNTEAFF. The CDR3 nucleotides read TGTGCCAGCAGCGGGGGACACCTGAACACTGAAGCTTTCTTT.

V gene TRBV27 combines with J gene TRBJ1-5, with D perhaps matching TRBD1 (6 bases). V was pared by 5 bases and J by 4 bases, with 15 bases between. Germline V lookup: CDR1 MNHEY, CDR2 SMNVEV (reference sequence). CDR3 length equals 15 residues. The CDR3: CASSPQGRVNQPQHF. In DNA, the CDR3 is TGTGCCAGCAGTCCACAGGGAAGGGTAAATCAGCCCCAGCATTTT.